This TCR beta chain was found in a study of blood T cell repertoires in COVID-19. The protocol was immunoSEQ multiplex PCR, while the TCRdb copy is restricted to in-frame clones and leaves out a portion. The sample holds more than 25,000 clones; 85% to 90% are singletons and the top ten take over 40%. From germline, CDR1 is DFQATT and CDR2 SNEGSKA (reference sequence). CDR3 length: 17 residues. The J segment lost 1 base and the V segment lost 3 bases, leaving 14 bases of the junction unmatched. The sample comprised peripheral blood. The receptor was isolated from a human donor with acute or convalescent COVID-19. The donor label of this sample is uncertain. The V gene is TRBV20-1, the J gene TRBJ2-7; 8 nucleotides align to TRBD2. In DNA form, the CDR3 reads TGCAGTGCTAGTGCAGGGCCCCTCACGGGGGGGTCCTACGAGCAGTACTTC. Its protein is CSASAGPLTGGSYEQYF.